This T cell receptor (beta chain) originates from a study of molecular identifiers for immune sequencing clone quantification. Bulk TCR library preparation followed previously described methods with listed TCR primers. TCRdb reanalysed the PCR reads using MiXCR and keeps one entry per CDR3 protein. The data contain about 510,000 distinct CDR3 sequences, about a fifth of them singletons. V was trimmed by 1 base and J by 4 bases, leaving 14 bases between them. In germline, CDR1 is SGHDT, CDR2 YYEEEE. The CDR3 consists of 15 residues. The gene calls are TRBV5-6 and TRBJ1-2; D gene ambiguous. The clonotype comes from a human donor in good health. Some libraries in this study had Jurkat cell RNA spiked in. The sequencing sample was made of naive CD8+ T cells from blood, with Jurkat cell RNA spiked in. Subset reported: FACS-sorted CD8+CD4-CCR7+CD45RA+ naive T cells. The CDR3 DNA reads as TGTGCCAGCAGCTTGAGTTGGACCGAGAGCTATGGCTACACCTTC. Protein product: CASSLSWTESYGYTF.